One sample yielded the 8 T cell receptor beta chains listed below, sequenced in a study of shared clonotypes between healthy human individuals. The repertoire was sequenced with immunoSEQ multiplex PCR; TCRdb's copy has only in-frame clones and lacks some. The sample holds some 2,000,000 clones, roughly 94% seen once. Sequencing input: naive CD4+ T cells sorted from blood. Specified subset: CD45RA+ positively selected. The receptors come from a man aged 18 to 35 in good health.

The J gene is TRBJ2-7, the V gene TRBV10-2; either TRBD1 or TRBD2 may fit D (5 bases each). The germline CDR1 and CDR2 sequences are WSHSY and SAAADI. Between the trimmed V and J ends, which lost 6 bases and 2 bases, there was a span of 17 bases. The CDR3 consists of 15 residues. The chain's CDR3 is CASRPHRDGTYEQYF. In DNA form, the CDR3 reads TGCGCCAGCAGGCCGCACCGGGACGGCACCTACGAGCAGTACTTC.

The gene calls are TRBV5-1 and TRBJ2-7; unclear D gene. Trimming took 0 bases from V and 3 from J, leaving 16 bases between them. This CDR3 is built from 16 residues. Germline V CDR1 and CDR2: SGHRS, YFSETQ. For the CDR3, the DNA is TGCGCCAGCAGCTTGGCCTCGGGCTCTTACTACTACGAGCAGTACTTC. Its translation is CASSLASGSYYYEQYF.

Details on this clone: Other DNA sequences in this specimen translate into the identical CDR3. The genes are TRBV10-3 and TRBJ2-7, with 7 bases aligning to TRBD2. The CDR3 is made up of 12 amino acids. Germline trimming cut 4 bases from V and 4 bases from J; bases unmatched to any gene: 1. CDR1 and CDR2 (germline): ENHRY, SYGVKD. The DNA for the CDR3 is TGTGCCATCAGTGGGGGGGGTTACGAGCAGTACTTC. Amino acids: CAISGGGYEQYF.

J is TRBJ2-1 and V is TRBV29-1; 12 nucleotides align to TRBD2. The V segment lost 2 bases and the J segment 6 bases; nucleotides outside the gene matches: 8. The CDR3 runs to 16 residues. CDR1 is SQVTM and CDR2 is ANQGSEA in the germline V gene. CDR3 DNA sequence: TGCAGCGTTGAAACTCTAGCGGGGGGGAAATTCAATGAGCAGTTCTTC. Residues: CSVETLAGGKFNEQFF.

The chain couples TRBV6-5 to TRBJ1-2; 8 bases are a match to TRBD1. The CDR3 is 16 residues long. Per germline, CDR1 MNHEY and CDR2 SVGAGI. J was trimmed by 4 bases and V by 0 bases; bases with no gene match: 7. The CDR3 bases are TGTGCCAGCAGTTACTCCGGTGGAGACAGGGGCTATGGCTACACCTTC. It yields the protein CASSYSGGDRGYGYTF.

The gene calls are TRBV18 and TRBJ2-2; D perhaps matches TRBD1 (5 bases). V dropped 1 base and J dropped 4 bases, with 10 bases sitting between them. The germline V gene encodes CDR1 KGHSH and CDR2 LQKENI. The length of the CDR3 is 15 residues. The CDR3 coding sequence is TGTGCCAGCTCACCACTAGACAGAGTCACCGGGGAGCTGTTTTTT. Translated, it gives CASSPLDRVTGELFF.

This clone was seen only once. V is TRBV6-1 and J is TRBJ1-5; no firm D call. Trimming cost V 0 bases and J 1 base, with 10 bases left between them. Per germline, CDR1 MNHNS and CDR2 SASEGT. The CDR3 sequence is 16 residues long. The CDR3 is CASSEAGVSSNQPQHF. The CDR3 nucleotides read TGTGCCAGCAGTGAAGCTGGGGTTTCAAGCAATCAGCCCCAGCATTTT.

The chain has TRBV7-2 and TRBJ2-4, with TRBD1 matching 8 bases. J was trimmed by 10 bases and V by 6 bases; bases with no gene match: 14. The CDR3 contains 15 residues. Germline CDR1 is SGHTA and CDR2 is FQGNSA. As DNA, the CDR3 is TGTGCCAGCAGGCGACAGGGGTCCTACGAAACAATTCAGTACTTC. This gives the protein CASRRQGSYETIQYF.